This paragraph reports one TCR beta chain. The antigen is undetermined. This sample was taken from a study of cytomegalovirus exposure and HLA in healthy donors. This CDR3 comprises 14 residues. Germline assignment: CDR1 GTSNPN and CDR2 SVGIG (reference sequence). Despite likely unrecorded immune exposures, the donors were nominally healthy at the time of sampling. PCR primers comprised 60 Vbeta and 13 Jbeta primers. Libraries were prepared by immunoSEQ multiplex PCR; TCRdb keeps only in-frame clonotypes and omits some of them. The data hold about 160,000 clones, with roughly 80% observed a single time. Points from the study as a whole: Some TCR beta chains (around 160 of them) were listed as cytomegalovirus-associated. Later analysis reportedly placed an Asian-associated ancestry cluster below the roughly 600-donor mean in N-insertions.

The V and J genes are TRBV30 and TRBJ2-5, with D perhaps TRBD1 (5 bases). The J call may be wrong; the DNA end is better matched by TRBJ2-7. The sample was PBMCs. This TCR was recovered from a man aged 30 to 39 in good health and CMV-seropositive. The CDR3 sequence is CAWDPQGSTYEQYF. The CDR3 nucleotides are TGTGCCTGGGACCCGCAGGGATCCACCTACGAGCAGTACTTC.